The rows below give T cell receptor beta chains drawn from one sample of a study of blood T cell repertoires in COVID-19. The table came from immunoSEQ multiplex PCR; TCRdb's copy has only in-frame clones and leaves some out. The table lists about 270,000 clones, less than 85% of them singletons, with more than 1.1% in the top ten. The sequenced sample was peripheral blood. The receptors were sampled from a human donor with COVID-19, enrolled during active disease. The donor label of this sample is uncertain. Each CDR3 is given with its conserved first and last residue. The order of the fields is D gene, J gene, clone size, V gene, CDR3 protein, CDR3 DNA. D genes are given only for firm matches. Rows may omit the clone size; those that give it use once, few, many or a size class.

d_call: -
j_call: TRBJ1-4
clone_size: -
v_call: TRBV9
cdr3_aa: CASSVAAGPNEKLFF
cdr3_nt: TGTGCCAGCAGCGTAGCGGCAGGCCCTAATGAAAAACTGTTTTTT

d_call: TRBD2
j_call: TRBJ2-7
clone_size: -
v_call: TRBV10-3
cdr3_aa: CAISDGLAGVYEQYF
cdr3_nt: TGTGCCATCAGTGATGGACTAGCGGGGGTCTACGAGCAGTACTTC

d_call: -
j_call: TRBJ2-7
clone_size: -
v_call: TRBV5-4
cdr3_aa: CASSYMTQEQYF
cdr3_nt: TGTGCCAGCAGCTACATGACTCAAGAGCAGTACTTC

d_call: -
j_call: TRBJ2-3
clone_size: once
v_call: TRBV5-1
cdr3_aa: CASSLGDYSTDTQYF
cdr3_nt: TGCGCCAGCAGCTTGGGTGACTATAGCACAGATACGCAGTATTTT

d_call: TRBD2
j_call: TRBJ2-2
clone_size: -
v_call: TRBV5-1
cdr3_aa: CASSPWTSGNTGELFF
cdr3_nt: TGCGCCAGCAGCCCTTGGACTAGCGGAAACACCGGGGAGCTGTTTTTT

d_call: -
j_call: TRBJ1-1
clone_size: -
v_call: TRBV6-1
cdr3_aa: CASSEQGENTEAFF
cdr3_nt: TGTGCCAGCAGTGAACAGGGTGAGAACACTGAAGCTTTCTTT

d_call: -
j_call: TRBJ2-7
clone_size: -
v_call: TRBV7-2
cdr3_aa: CASSFNSPPYEQYF
cdr3_nt: TGTGCCAGCAGCTTCAACAGTCCCCCCTACGAGCAGTACTTC

d_call: -
j_call: TRBJ2-5
clone_size: -
v_call: TRBV6-6
cdr3_aa: CASSPGGTQYF
cdr3_nt: TGTGCCAGCAGTCCCGGCGGGACCCAGTACTTC

d_call: -
j_call: TRBJ1-2
clone_size: -
v_call: TRBV27
cdr3_aa: CASTSLRGFYGYTF
cdr3_nt: TGTGCCAGCACCTCCCTGAGAGGGTTTTATGGCTACACCTTC

d_call: TRBD1
j_call: TRBJ1-5
clone_size: -
v_call: TRBV7-9
cdr3_aa: CASSLVPGQGRDNQPQHF
cdr3_nt: TGTGCCAGCAGCTTAGTTCCGGGACAGGGGAGGGACAATCAGCCCCAGCATTTT

d_call: -
j_call: TRBJ2-1
clone_size: -
v_call: TRBV2
cdr3_aa: CASSLRQAIYNEQFF
cdr3_nt: TGTGCCAGCAGTTTGAGACAGGCGATCTACAATGAGCAGTTCTTC

d_call: TRBD1
j_call: TRBJ1-2
clone_size: once
v_call: TRBV12-3/TRBV12-4
cdr3_aa: CATVGRGLGYTF
cdr3_nt: TGTGCCACCGTCGGCAGGGGGCTTGGCTACACCTTC

d_call: TRBD2
j_call: TRBJ2-2
clone_size: -
v_call: TRBV9
cdr3_aa: CASSPSGRPNTGELFF
cdr3_nt: TGTGCCAGCAGTCCTAGCGGGAGACCCAACACCGGGGAGCTGTTTTTT

d_call: TRBD1
j_call: TRBJ1-3
clone_size: -
v_call: TRBV5-1
cdr3_aa: CASSLGQGSSGNTIYF
cdr3_nt: TGCGCCAGCAGCTTGGGACAGGGGAGCTCTGGAAACACCATATATTTT

d_call: -
j_call: TRBJ1-5
clone_size: few
v_call: TRBV19
cdr3_aa: CASSMTGGNQPQHF
cdr3_nt: TGTGCCAGTAGTATGACGGGAGGGAATCAGCCCCAGCATTTT

d_call: TRBD1
j_call: TRBJ2-2
clone_size: -
v_call: TRBV28
cdr3_aa: CAVAGQGRAGELFF
cdr3_nt: TGTGCCGTCGCGGGACAGGGGAGGGCCGGGGAGCTGTTTTTT

d_call: TRBD1
j_call: TRBJ1-2
clone_size: few
v_call: TRBV18
cdr3_aa: CASSLLDRGYGYTF
cdr3_nt: TGTGCCAGCTCACTTCTGGACAGGGGCTATGGCTACACCTTC

d_call: -
j_call: TRBJ2-3
clone_size: -
v_call: TRBV11-2
cdr3_aa: CASSLGGHTQYF
cdr3_nt: TGTGCCAGCAGCTTAGGGGGGCACACGCAGTATTTT

d_call: -
j_call: TRBJ1-1
clone_size: -
v_call: TRBV5-1
cdr3_aa: CASSLALLTSGTEAFF
cdr3_nt: TGCGCCAGCAGCTTGGCTTTGTTAACCTCGGGGACTGAAGCTTTCTTT

d_call: -
j_call: TRBJ2-3
clone_size: -
v_call: TRBV28
cdr3_aa: CASIPSAELGGDTQYF
cdr3_nt: TGTGCCAGCATCCCCTCGGCGGAACTGGGGGGAGATACGCAGTATTTT

d_call: TRBD1
j_call: TRBJ1-1
clone_size: once
v_call: TRBV27
cdr3_aa: CASSSRRTGPGTEAFF
cdr3_nt: TGTGCCAGCAGTTCGAGGAGGACAGGGCCGGGAACTGAAGCTTTCTTT

d_call: TRBD1
j_call: TRBJ1-4
clone_size: -
v_call: TRBV28
cdr3_aa: CASSSHRGSSEKLFF
cdr3_nt: TGTGCCAGCAGTTCCCACAGGGGGAGTAGTGAAAAACTGTTTTTT

d_call: -
j_call: TRBJ1-4
clone_size: -
v_call: TRBV18
cdr3_aa: CASSPIGSEGAEKLFF
cdr3_nt: TGTGCCAGCTCACCAATTGGAAGTGAAGGAGCTGAAAAACTGTTTTTT

d_call: -
j_call: TRBJ1-6
clone_size: -
v_call: TRBV6-2/TRBV6-3
cdr3_aa: CASSPGLPNSPLHF
cdr3_nt: TGTGCCAGCAGCCCCGGACTTCCGAATTCACCCCTCCACTTT

d_call: -
j_call: TRBJ1-4
clone_size: -
v_call: TRBV5-6
cdr3_aa: CASSLAHSNPNEKLFF
cdr3_nt: TGTGCCAGCAGCTTAGCCCACAGTAACCCAAATGAAAAACTGTTTTTT

d_call: -
j_call: TRBJ1-5
clone_size: -
v_call: TRBV2
cdr3_aa: CASSDSPGNQPQHF
cdr3_nt: TGTGCCAGCAGTGATTCTCCTGGCAATCAGCCCCAGCATTTT

d_call: -
j_call: TRBJ1-1
clone_size: -
v_call: TRBV27
cdr3_aa: CASQRPGNEAFF
cdr3_nt: TGTGCCAGCCAACGTCCGGGGAACGAAGCTTTCTTT

d_call: -
j_call: TRBJ1-2
clone_size: -
v_call: TRBV30
cdr3_aa: CAWSVETVRGYTF
cdr3_nt: TGTGCCTGGAGTGTAGAGACAGTTCGGGGCTACACCTTC

d_call: TRBD2
j_call: TRBJ2-3
clone_size: -
v_call: TRBV7-2
cdr3_aa: CASSLGAGASGSNTQYF
cdr3_nt: TGTGCCAGCAGCCTAGGGGCGGGAGCTAGCGGGAGTAATACGCAGTATTTT

d_call: TRBD1
j_call: TRBJ1-1
clone_size: -
v_call: TRBV25-1
cdr3_aa: CASTSDRGNTEAFF
cdr3_nt: TGTGCCAGCACCTCGGACAGGGGGAACACTGAAGCTTTCTTT

d_call: -
j_call: TRBJ1-3
clone_size: few
v_call: TRBV28
cdr3_aa: CASSLFRAGNTIYF
cdr3_nt: TGTGCCAGCAGTTTATTCAGGGCTGGAAACACCATATATTTT

d_call: -
j_call: TRBJ2-7
clone_size: -
v_call: TRBV27
cdr3_aa: CASRPGTGTPYYEQYF
cdr3_nt: TGTGCCAGCAGGCCGGGGACCGGGACTCCCTATTACGAGCAGTACTTC

d_call: TRBD1
j_call: TRBJ2-1
clone_size: -
v_call: TRBV7-3
cdr3_aa: CASSWRQGGNEQFF
cdr3_nt: TGTGCCAGCAGCTGGAGACAGGGGGGCAATGAGCAGTTCTTC

d_call: TRBD2
j_call: TRBJ2-5
clone_size: -
v_call: TRBV19
cdr3_aa: CASSLTSGRLETQYF
cdr3_nt: TGTGCCAGTAGTCTTACTAGCGGGAGGCTGGAGACCCAGTACTTC

d_call: -
j_call: TRBJ1-1
clone_size: -
v_call: TRBV10-3
cdr3_aa: CAIGRGGSNTEAFF
cdr3_nt: TGTGCCATCGGTCGGGGAGGGTCGAACACTGAAGCTTTCTTT

d_call: TRBD2
j_call: TRBJ2-3
clone_size: -
v_call: TRBV5-1
cdr3_aa: CASSQGGSNGDTQYF
cdr3_nt: TGCGCCAGCAGCCAGGGCGGGAGTAATGGAGATACGCAGTATTTT

d_call: -
j_call: TRBJ1-5
clone_size: -
v_call: TRBV7-2
cdr3_aa: CASSSLGAQDQPQHF
cdr3_nt: TGTGCCAGCAGCTCCCTGGGGGCGCAGGATCAGCCCCAGCATTTT

d_call: TRBD1
j_call: TRBJ1-5
clone_size: -
v_call: TRBV30
cdr3_aa: CASSGTGDWGNQPQHF
cdr3_nt: TGTGCCAGCTCCGGGACAGGGGATTGGGGCAATCAGCCCCAGCATTTT

d_call: TRBD1
j_call: TRBJ1-6
clone_size: -
v_call: TRBV2
cdr3_aa: CASRGTGEDNSPLHF
cdr3_nt: TGTGCCAGCAGGGGGACAGGAGAAGATAATTCACCCCTCCACTTT

d_call: TRBD1
j_call: TRBJ1-2
clone_size: -
v_call: TRBV12-5
cdr3_aa: CASGLGTGLLHGYTF
cdr3_nt: TGTGCTAGTGGTCTCGGGACAGGGCTTCTTCATGGCTACACCTTC

d_call: TRBD2
j_call: TRBJ2-1
clone_size: -
v_call: TRBV27
cdr3_aa: CASALPSGLSNEQFF
cdr3_nt: TGTGCCAGCGCCCTTCCTAGCGGGTTATCCAATGAGCAGTTCTTC

d_call: -
j_call: TRBJ2-7
clone_size: -
v_call: TRBV19
cdr3_aa: CASRTLRGEPYEQYF
cdr3_nt: TGTGCCAGTAGGACCTTACGTGGGGAGCCCTACGAGCAGTACTTC

d_call: -
j_call: TRBJ2-7
clone_size: -
v_call: TRBV19
cdr3_aa: CASSIPYRDSYEQYF
cdr3_nt: TGTGCCAGTAGTATCCCCTACAGGGACTCCTACGAGCAGTACTTC

d_call: -
j_call: TRBJ1-6
clone_size: -
v_call: TRBV9
cdr3_aa: CASSVEGGNSPLHF
cdr3_nt: TGTGCCAGCAGCGTAGAGGGAGGTAATTCACCCCTCCACTTT

d_call: -
j_call: TRBJ1-2
clone_size: -
v_call: TRBV3-1/TRBV3-2
cdr3_aa: CASSRVQGMYGYTF
cdr3_nt: TGTGCCAGCAGTCGCGTCCAGGGGATGTATGGCTACACCTTC